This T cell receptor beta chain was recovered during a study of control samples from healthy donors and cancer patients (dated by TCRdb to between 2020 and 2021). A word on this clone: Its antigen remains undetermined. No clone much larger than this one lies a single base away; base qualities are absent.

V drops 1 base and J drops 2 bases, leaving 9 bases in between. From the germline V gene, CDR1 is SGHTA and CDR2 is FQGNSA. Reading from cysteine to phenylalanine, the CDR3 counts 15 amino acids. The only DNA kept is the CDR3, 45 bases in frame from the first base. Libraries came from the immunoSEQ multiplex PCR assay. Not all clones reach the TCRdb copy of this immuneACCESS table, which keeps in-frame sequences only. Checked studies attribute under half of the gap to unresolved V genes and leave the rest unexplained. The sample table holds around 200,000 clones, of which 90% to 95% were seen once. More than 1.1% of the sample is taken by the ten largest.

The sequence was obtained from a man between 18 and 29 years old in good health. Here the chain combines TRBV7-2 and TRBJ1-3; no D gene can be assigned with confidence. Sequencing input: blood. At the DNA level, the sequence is TGTGCCAGCAGCTTAGTCGGTACAGCTGGAAACACCATATATTTT. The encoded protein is CASSLVGTAGNTIYF.